This T cell receptor beta chain was observed in a study of T cells after yellow fever vaccination. Study observations and caveats: Detected again after the booster were most primary-vaccination clones, at 96% CD4 and about 89% CD8. Peaking on day 5 versus 15, the secondary response was faster but weaker.

This clonotype showed up many times. TCRdb re-called the 5' RACE reads with MiXCR, one entry per CDR3 protein. The table lists over 35,000 distinct CDR3 sequences, approximately 6.3% of them singletons, with 8% to 13% in the top ten. The J segment lost 1 base and the V segment lost 10 bases, leaving 6 bases of the junction unmatched. This CDR3 is 14 amino acids long. Germline V gene data show CDR1 as MDHEN and CDR2 as SYDVKM. The rearrangement joins TRBV28 to TRBJ2-5; 10 nucleotides agree with TRBD2. The clonotype originates from a man in his thirties or forties who received the YFV17D yellow fever vaccine. This sample comprised PBMCs, either bulk or a sorted T-cell subset (CD4+, CD8+, memory, or dextramer-sorted; not recorded which), obtained 45 days after the yellow fever booster vaccination. The CDR3: CATWTSGPQETQYF. The CDR3 nucleotides are TGTGCCACCTGGACTAGCGGACCCCAAGAGACCCAGTACTTC.